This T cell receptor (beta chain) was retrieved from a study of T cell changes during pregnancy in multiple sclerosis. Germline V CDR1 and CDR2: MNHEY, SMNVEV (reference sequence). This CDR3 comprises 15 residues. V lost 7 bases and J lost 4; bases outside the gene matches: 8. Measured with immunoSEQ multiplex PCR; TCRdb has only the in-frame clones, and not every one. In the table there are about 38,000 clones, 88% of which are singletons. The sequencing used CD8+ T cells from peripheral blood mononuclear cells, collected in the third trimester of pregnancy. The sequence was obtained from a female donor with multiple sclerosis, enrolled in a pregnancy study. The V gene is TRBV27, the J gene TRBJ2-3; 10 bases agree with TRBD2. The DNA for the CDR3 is TGTGCCAGCACTTTCAGCGGGGGGGCAGCAGATACGCAGTATTTT. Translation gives CASTFSGGAADTQYF.